This T cell receptor (beta chain) was recovered during a study of monozygotic twins with inflammatory bowel disease (dated by TCRdb to about 2019). In terms of the full investigation: The complete study included about 28 monozygotic twin pairs: 19 IBD-discordant Danish pairs and nine German pairs, of which four were IBD-concordant and five were IBD-discordant. Within discordant pairs, disease-associated traits were sought mainly by comparing IBD patients with their genetically identical healthy co-twins. Each individual had, on average, about 151 000 unique TCRalpha sequences and 181 000 unique TCRbeta sequences available for analysis.

The research as a whole found: Background noise and inter-individual variability may have been introduced into the repertoires by the differing immunosuppressive treatments among patients. Concordant and discordant twins showed no difference in repertoire similarity, possibly because of limited statistical power. TCRbeta repertoire diversity, by inverse Simpson index, was decreased in IBD patients compared with their healthy co-twins. Compared with healthy twins, IBD patients shared fewer clonotypes with other individuals, and the difference was most pronounced in patients with signs of disease activity. Distinction between different T cell subtypes could not be achieved in the analysis. No single strong signal or clonotype linked to IBD turned up in the results, so the idea that one exists was not supported.

The germline V gene gives CDR1 as WSHSY and CDR2 as SAAADI. From its cysteine to its phenylalanine, the CDR3 spans 13 amino acids. No DNA appears here. From each donor, a roughly 2.6 ml peripheral blood sample was collected into PAXgene tubes and stored at -80 degrees C. Without any T cell sorting, total RNA was extracted from whole blood using the PAXgene blood miRNA kit on an automated QIAcube. Peripheral blood from monozygotic twin pairs concordant or discordant for inflammatory bowel disease was subjected to deep TCRalpha and TCRbeta repertoire profiling with unique molecular barcoding. Smoking habits were recorded for all twin pairs, and individuals were classified as current, former or never smokers. Regarding this clonotype: The antigen it recognizes is unknown.

The protocol used for the library was 5' RACE. Preparation of each TCR library used 3,000 to 3,500 ng of total RNA. For each sample, cDNA synthesis was carried out in eight separate reactions using SMARTScribe reverse transcriptase. Unique molecular identifiers containing a 6-nucleotide sample barcode were introduced through template switching during cDNA synthesis. TCRalpha and TCRbeta cDNA was amplified by two nested PCRs of approximately 17 and 9 cycles, with bead purification after each PCR. Before amplification, cDNA was treated with uracil DNA-glycosylase and purified using the QIAquick PCR purification kit. The second PCR added Illumina TruSeq-compatible adapters along with sample-specific barcodes. Library quality and concentration were checked on TapeStation and Qubit, and libraries were pooled at about 4.9 ng each. Sequencing of the pooled libraries was done on an Illumina HiSeq2500 single-index Rapid Run using custom sequencing primers and 2 x 100 bp reads. As for how the authors treated the data: PCR and sequencing errors were corrected by UMI-based consensus assembly using MiGEC version 1.2.6. MiXCR version 2.1.1 was used for V(D)J alignment, clonotype assembly and CDR3 extraction. Normalisation of gene usage, clonotype sharing and MAIT/NKT TCR abundance was achieved by analysing the top 1000, 10 000 and 20 000 clonotypes per sample. Diversity was computed as the inverse Simpson index with the vegan R package after downsampling to 27 000 UMIs. Statistical testing used paired Mann-Whitney U tests on the discordant twin pairs and applied Benjamini-Hochberg correction for multiple testing. TCRdb reprocessed the reads, reporting each CDR3 protein sequence once and no DNA. The V and J calls shown here were made by TCRdb, not taken from the authors' results. The data table for this sample lists just over 300,000 distinct CDR3 sequences. The ten most abundant clones make up 5.6% of the sample.

The sequencing input was blood. This receptor chain uses TRBV10-2 and TRBJ2-5. This clonotype was obtained from a human donor with ulcerative colitis or Crohn's disease, or a healthy co-twin of an affected twin (not recorded which). The CDR3 has the sequence CASSEGYLETQYF.